The rows below give T cell receptor beta chains drawn from one sample of a study of blood T cell repertoires in COVID-19. Sequencing was performed with immunoSEQ multiplex PCR; in TCRdb, only in-frame clones are kept and a portion is missing. Of around 90,000 clones in the sample, roughly 80% were seen once. The source material was peripheral blood. The receptors shown here come from a human donor in a cohort sampled during active COVID-19. Both conserved end residues are part of each CDR3. The order of the fields is D gene, clone size, J gene, V gene, CDR3 DNA, CDR3 protein. A D gene is named only where the DNA matches it firmly. Clone size is not always given. Where it is, it says once, few, many or a class for expanded clones.

. . TRBJ1-6 TRBV27 TGTGCCAGCAGTTCCGACAGAATTCAAAACTCACCCCTCCACTTT CASSSDRIQNSPLHF
. . TRBJ2-7 TRBV6-1 TGTGCCAGCAGTGAACTCGGGAAAATTCAGTACGAGCAGTACTTC CASSELGKIQYEQYF
TRBD1 . TRBJ1-5 TRBV6-2/TRBV6-3 TGTGCCAGCAGTAATAAGCGGACAGGGGCAGGCAATCAGCCCCAGCATTTT CASSNKRTGAGNQPQHF
. . TRBJ2-2 TRBV10-3 TGTGCCATCAGTGAAAGGGGCAGCATCGGGGAGCTGTTTTTT CAISERGSIGELFF
TRBD1 . TRBJ2-5 TRBV5-1 TGCGCCAGCAGCTTGGGACAGGGGCCCCCAGGTACCCAGTACTTC CASSLGQGPPGTQYF
. . TRBJ2-3 TRBV5-1 TGCGCCAGCAGCCCAGGACAGAGGGGCGATACGCAGTATTTT CASSPGQRGDTQYF
TRBD1 . TRBJ1-6 TRBV18 TGTGCCAGCTCACTTCAGGGGGCTGGTTCACCCCTCCACTTT CASSLQGAGSPLHF
TRBD1 . TRBJ1-3 TRBV3-1/TRBV3-2 TGTGCCAGCAGCCCGACAGGGTCTGGAAACACCATATATTTT CASSPTGSGNTIYF
. . TRBJ1-5 TRBV28 TGTGCCAGCAGTTCCCAACCCCAGCATTTT CASSSQPQHF
. . TRBJ1-2 TRBV3-1/TRBV3-2 TGTGCCAGCAGCCGGCAGGGTTCTAACTATGGCTACACCTTC CASSRQGSNYGYTF
TRBD2 . TRBJ2-7 TRBV7-9 TGTGCCAGCAGCCCCAAGCGGGAGGTCTACGAGCAGTACTTC CASSPKREVYEQYF
. few TRBJ1-2 TRBV28 TGTGCCAGCAGTTGGGGGGGAAACTATGGCTACACCTTC CASSWGGNYGYTF
. . TRBJ2-1 TRBV27 TGTGCCAGCAGTGAGCGGGCTAGCTCCTACAATGAGCAGTTCTTC CASSERASSYNEQFF
TRBD1 few TRBJ2-1 TRBV25-1 TGTGCCAGCAGTGAACGGACAGGGCCTAATGAGCAGTTCTTC CASSERTGPNEQFF
. . TRBJ1-4 TRBV30 TGTGCCTGGAGTATGAACGGTGAAAAACTGTTTTTT CAWSMNGEKLFF
. . TRBJ2-3 TRBV6-1 TGTGCCAGCAGTGAAGCGTTTAAATCCCTCACAGATACGCAGTATTTT CASSEAFKSLTDTQYF
TRBD2 once TRBJ2-1 TRBV7-2 TGTGCCAGCAGCAACAGCGGACTAGACAATGAGCAGTTCTTC CASSNSGLDNEQFF
. . TRBJ1-1 TRBV3-1/TRBV3-2 TGTGCCAGCAGACGAGGTACTGAAGCTTTCTTT CASRRGTEAFF
TRBD2 . TRBJ2-1 TRBV10-3 TGTGCCATCAGTGAGTACCAGACTAGCCAAACTAATGAGCAGTTCTTC CAISEYQTSQTNEQFF
. . TRBJ2-7 TRBV6-2/TRBV6-3 TGTGCCAGCACCCCCGGCGGGAAAGTCTACGAGCAGTACTTC CASTPGGKVYEQYF
. . TRBJ1-5 TRBV30 TGTGCCTGGGGGCGGTATAGCAATCAGCCCCAGCATTTT CAWGRYSNQPQHF
TRBD1 . TRBJ1-1 TRBV6-5 TGTGCCAGCAGTACCGAAAACAGGGGGCTCACTGAAGCTTTCTTT CASSTENRGLTEAFF
. . TRBJ1-6 TRBV7-5 TGTGTCAGAAGCCCAGATCGGACAGGGGGGAATTCACCCCTCCACTTT CVRSPDRTGGNSPLHF
. . TRBJ2-6 TRBV10-3 TGTGCCATCAGTGAGTCTGGGGGGTCTGGGGCCAACGTCCTGACTTTC CAISESGGSGANVLTF
TRBD2 . TRBJ2-7 TRBV15 TGTGCCACCAGCAGAGATAAACTAGCGAGCTCCTACGAGCAGTACTTC CATSRDKLASSYEQYF
TRBD1 . TRBJ2-7 TRBV9 TGTGCCAGCAGCGGGTCCGGGACAGGGGGCTCCGAGCAGTACTTC CASSGSGTGGSEQYF
TRBD2 . TRBJ2-7 TRBV4-2 TGTGCCAGCAGCCAAGTCACTAGCGGGAAGACCTACGAGCAGTACTTC CASSQVTSGKTYEQYF
. . TRBJ1-4 TRBV7-3 TGTGCCAGCAGCTTAACAGGGGGATCTAATGAAAAACTGTTTTTT CASSLTGGSNEKLFF
TRBD1 . TRBJ2-7 TRBV27 TGTGCCAGCAGTCGACAGGGGGCCTCCTACGAGCAGTACTTC CASSRQGASYEQYF
. . TRBJ1-5 TRBV30 TGTGCCTGGAGTGTACAAGTGCACCCCAATCAGCCCCAGCATTTT CAWSVQVHPNQPQHF
TRBD2 . TRBJ2-1 TRBV7-2 TGTGCCAGCGGGACTAGCGGGAGGGCTGAGCAGTTCTTC CASGTSGRAEQFF
. . TRBJ2-7 TRBV6-1 TGTGCCAGCAGTGAATTACGGTTGGCCAGGAACGAGCAGTACTTC CASSELRLARNEQYF
TRBD1 few TRBJ2-7 TRBV24-1 TGTGCCACCAGTGATCGCCGGGACAGGGCCGAGCAGTACTTC CATSDRRDRAEQYF
. . TRBJ2-2 TRBV7-8 TGTGCCAGCAGCTTAGGAGCGGCAGACACCGGGGAGCTGTTTTTT CASSLGAADTGELFF
TRBD2 . TRBJ2-7 TRBV3-1/TRBV3-2 TGTGCCAGCAGCCAACTAGCGGGGGTCGAGCAGTACTTC CASSQLAGVEQYF
. . TRBJ1-2 TRBV29-1 TGCAGCGTTGCCCAGGATTCCTTCTCTGGCTACACCTTC CSVAQDSFSGYTF
. . TRBJ1-1 TRBV3-1/TRBV3-2 TGTGCCAGCAGCCAAGATCACAGGCTAAACACTGAAGCTTTCTTT CASSQDHRLNTEAFF
TRBD1 few TRBJ1-1 TRBV4-1 TGCGCCAGCAGGCAGGCAGGGGGAGTCACTGAAGCTTTCTTT CASRQAGGVTEAFF
TRBD2 once TRBJ2-7 TRBV5-1 TGCGCCAGCAAATGGCTAGCGGGCTACGAGCAGTACTTC CASKWLAGYEQYF
. . TRBJ2-1 TRBV18 TGTGCCAGCTCACCACCGGAAACTCCTCGGGGGGAGCAGTTCTTC CASSPPETPRGEQFF
. . TRBJ2-7 TRBV21-1 TGTGCCTCCTGTAGAATGCGGAGGGGGCCGGGAGAGCAGTACTTC CASCRMRRGPGEQYF
. medium-sized TRBJ1-2 TRBV28 TGTGCCAGCACCCTAGCGGGCGGCTATGGCTACACCTTC CASTLAGGYGYTF
. . TRBJ2-7 TRBV5-1 TGCGCCAGCAGCCATGGACAGTCGGGCTACGAGCAGTACTTC CASSHGQSGYEQYF
TRBD2 . TRBJ2-7 TRBV19 TGTGCCAGTAGTGAGACTAGCGGGAGAAGCGAGCAGTACTTC CASSETSGRSEQYF
. . TRBJ2-5 TRBV7-9 TGTGCCAGCAGCCCCTGGGGGGTGAGCGAGACCCAGTACTTC CASSPWGVSETQYF
. . TRBJ1-3 TRBV5-1 TGCGCCAGCAGCTTGGAGGCCGGTGGGGCGAACTCTGGAAACACCATATATTTT CASSLEAGGANSGNTIYF
. . TRBJ2-7 TRBV2 TGTGCCAGCAGCCGGGGGGCAGAGGGACTCCGGATGGTCTACGAGCAGTACTTC CASSRGAEGLRMVYEQYF
. . TRBJ1-6 TRBV7-8 TGTGCCAGCAGCATCGTGGGGGGGGCTCGGGCGAATTCACCCCTCCACTTT CASSIVGGARANSPLHF